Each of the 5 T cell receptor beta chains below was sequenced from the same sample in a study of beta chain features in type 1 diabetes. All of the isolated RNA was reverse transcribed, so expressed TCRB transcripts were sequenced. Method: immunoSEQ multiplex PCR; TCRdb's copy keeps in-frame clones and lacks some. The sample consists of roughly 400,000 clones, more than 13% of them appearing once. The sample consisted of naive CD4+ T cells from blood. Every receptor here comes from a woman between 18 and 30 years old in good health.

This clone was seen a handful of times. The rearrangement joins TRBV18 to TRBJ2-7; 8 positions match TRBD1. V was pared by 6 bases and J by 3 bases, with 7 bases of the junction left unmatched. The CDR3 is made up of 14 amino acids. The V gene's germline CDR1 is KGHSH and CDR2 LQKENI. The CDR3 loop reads CASSLGQENYEQYF. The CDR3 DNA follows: TGTGCCAGCTCCCTGGGACAGGAGAACTACGAGCAGTACTTC.

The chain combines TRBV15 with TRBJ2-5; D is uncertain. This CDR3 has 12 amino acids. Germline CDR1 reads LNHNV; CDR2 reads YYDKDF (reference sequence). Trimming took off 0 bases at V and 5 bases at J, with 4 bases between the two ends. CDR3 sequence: CATSRDLETQYF. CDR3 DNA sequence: TGTGCCACCAGCAGAGATCTGGAGACCCAGTACTTC.

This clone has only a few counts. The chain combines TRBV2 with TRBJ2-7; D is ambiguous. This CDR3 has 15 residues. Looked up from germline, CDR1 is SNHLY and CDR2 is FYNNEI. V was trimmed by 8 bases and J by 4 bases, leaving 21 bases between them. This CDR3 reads CASCLFVTPGYEQYF. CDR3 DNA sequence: TGTGCCAGCTGCCTCTTTGTAACTCCCGGGTACGAGCAGTACTTC.

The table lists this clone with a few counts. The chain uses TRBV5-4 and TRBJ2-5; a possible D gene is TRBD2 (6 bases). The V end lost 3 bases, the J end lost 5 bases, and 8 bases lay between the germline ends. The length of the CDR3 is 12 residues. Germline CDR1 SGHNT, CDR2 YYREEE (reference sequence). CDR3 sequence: CASSSRGETQYF. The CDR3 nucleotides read TGTGCCAGCAGCTCCCGGGGGGAGACCCAGTACTTC.

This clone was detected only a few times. The CDR3 bases are TGTGCCAGCAGCCAAGGGACAGCCGGTCCTAATGAAAAACTGTTTTTT. Amino acid sequence: CASSQGTAGPNEKLFF. The chain couples TRBV4-2 to TRBJ1-4; D may be TRBD1 (6 bases). The CDR3 consists of 16 residues. Trimming removed 1 base from V and 3 bases from J, with 12 bases in between. Germline assignment: CDR1 LGHNA and CDR2 YNFKEQ.